This TCR beta chain stems from a study of blood T cell repertoires in COVID-19. Trimming removed 1 base at V and 4 bases at J, with 10 bases between. Looked up from germline, CDR1 is LGHNA and CDR2 is YNFKEQ. The CDR3 consists of 14 residues. As processed by the authors: Estimation of nucleated cell counts was performed using reference gene primer amplification. Libraries were prepared by immunoSEQ multiplex PCR; TCRdb keeps only in-frame clonotypes and omits some of them. That table supplies the V and J calls and clone size; D and trimming were determined from the DNA. This table holds some 240,000 clones, roughly four fifths found once. The age range of participants was about 18 to 95 years, with residence in under 25 US areas.

Sequenced material: PBMCs or T cells enriched from blood (not recorded which). The gene calls are TRBV4-2 and TRBJ1-1; a weak D match, TRBD1 (5 bases). This TCR derives from a man between 50 and 59 years old who had recovered from COVID-19. This CDR3 reads CASSQVQGGTEAFF. CDR3 DNA sequence: TGTGCCAGCAGCCAAGTTCAGGGTGGCACTGAAGCTTTCTTT.